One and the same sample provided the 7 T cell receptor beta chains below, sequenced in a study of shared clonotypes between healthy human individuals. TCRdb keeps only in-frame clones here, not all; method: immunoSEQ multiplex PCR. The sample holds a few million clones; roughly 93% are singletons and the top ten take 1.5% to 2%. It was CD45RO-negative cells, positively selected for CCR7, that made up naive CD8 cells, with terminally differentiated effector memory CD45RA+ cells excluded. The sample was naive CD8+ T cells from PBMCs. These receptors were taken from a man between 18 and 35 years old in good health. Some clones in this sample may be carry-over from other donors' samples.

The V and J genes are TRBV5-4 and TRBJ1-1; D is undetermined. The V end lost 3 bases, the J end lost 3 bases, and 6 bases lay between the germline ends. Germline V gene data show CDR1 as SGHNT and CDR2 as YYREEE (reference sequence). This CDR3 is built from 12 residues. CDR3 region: CASSSWDTEAFF. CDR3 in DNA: TGTGCCAGCAGCTCGTGGGACACTGAAGCTTTCTTT. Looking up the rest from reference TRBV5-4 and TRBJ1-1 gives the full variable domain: ETGVTQSPTHLIKTRGQQVTLRCSSQSGHNTVSWYQQALGQGPQFIFQYYREEENGRGNFPPRFSGLQFPNYSSELNVNALELDDSALYLCASSSWDTEAFFGQGTRLTVV.

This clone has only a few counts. CDR3 nucleotides: TGTGCCAGCAGTGAAGGGAATAGCAATCAGCCCCAGCATTTT. It translates to CASSEGNSNQPQHF. The chain uses TRBV6-1 and TRBJ1-5; D remains unclear. The CDR3 covers 14 residues. In germline, CDR1 is MNHNS, CDR2 SASEGT. V was clipped by 1 base and J by 0 bases, with 4 bases between them.

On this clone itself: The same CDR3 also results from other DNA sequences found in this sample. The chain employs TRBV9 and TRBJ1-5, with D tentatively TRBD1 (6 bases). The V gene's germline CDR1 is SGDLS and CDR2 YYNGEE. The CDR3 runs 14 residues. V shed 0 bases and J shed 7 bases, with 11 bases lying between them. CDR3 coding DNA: TGTGCCAGCAGCGTAGACGGGGGCGGGCAGCCCCAGCATTTT. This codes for CASSVDGGGQPQHF.

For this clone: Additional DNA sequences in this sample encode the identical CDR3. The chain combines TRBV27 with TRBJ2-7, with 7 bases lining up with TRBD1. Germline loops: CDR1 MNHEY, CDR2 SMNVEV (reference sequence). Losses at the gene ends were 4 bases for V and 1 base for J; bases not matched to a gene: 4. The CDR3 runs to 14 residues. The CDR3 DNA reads TGTGCCAGCAGTTCCCGGACAGGTTCCTACGAGCAGTACTTC. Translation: CASSSRTGSYEQYF.

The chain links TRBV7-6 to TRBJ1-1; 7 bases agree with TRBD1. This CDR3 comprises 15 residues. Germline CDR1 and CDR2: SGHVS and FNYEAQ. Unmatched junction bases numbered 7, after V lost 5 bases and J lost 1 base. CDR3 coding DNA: TGTGCCAGCAGCCAAGAGAGACAGGGGAACACTGAAGCTTTCTTT. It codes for CASSQERQGNTEAFF.

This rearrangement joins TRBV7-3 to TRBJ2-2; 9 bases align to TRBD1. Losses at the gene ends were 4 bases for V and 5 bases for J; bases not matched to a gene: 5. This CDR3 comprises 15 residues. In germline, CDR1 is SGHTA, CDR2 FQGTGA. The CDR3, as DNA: TGTGCCAGCAGCTCCCGGGGGACAGGGACCGGGGAGCTGTTTTTT. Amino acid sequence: CASSSRGTGTGELFF.

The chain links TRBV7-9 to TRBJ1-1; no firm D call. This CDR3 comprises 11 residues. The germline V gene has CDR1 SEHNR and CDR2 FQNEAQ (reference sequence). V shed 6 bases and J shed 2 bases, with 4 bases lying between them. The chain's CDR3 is CASRINTEAFF. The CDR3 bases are TGTGCCAGCAGGATTAACACTGAAGCTTTCTTT.